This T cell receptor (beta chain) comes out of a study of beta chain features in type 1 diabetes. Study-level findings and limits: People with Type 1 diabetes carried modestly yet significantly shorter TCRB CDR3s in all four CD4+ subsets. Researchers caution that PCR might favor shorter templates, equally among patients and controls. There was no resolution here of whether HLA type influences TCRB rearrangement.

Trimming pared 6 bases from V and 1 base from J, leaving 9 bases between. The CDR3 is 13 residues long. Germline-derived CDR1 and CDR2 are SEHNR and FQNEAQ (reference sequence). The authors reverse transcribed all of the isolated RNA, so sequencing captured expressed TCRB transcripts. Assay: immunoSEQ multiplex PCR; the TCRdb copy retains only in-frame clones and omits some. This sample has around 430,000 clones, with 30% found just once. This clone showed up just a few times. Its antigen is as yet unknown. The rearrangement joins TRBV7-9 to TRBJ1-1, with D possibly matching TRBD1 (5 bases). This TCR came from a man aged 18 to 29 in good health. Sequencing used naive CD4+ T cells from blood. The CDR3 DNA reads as TGTGCCAGCAGGTCTCAGGGGAACACTGAAGCTTTCTTT. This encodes CASRSQGNTEAFF.